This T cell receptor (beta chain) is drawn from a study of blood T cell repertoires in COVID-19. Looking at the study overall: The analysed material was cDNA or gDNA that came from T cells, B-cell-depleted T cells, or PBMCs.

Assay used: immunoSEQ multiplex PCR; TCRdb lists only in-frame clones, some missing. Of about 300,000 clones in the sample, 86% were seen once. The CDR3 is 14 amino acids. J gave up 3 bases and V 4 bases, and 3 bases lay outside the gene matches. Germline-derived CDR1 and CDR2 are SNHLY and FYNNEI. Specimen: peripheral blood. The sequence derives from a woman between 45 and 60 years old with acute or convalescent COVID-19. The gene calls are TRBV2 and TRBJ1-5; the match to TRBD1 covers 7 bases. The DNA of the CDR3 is TGTGCCAGCAGTGGAGGACAGGTCAATCAGCCCCAGCATTTT. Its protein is CASSGGQVNQPQHF.